One and the same sample provided the 27 T cell receptor beta chains below, sequenced in a study of identical twins. A single record per CDR3 protein comes from TCRdb applying MiXCR to the 5' RACE reads. This table has about 190,000 distinct CDR3 sequences, around a sixth appearing once. These data were also reused for a study on T cells expressing NK-cell markers.

Sequences were obtained from CD8+ T cells sorted from blood. These receptors all come from a woman between 18 and 29 years old in good health.

The J gene is TRBJ2-7, the V gene TRBV12-3 or TRBV12-4; perhaps D is TRBD1 or TRBD2 (5 bases each). V was pared by 7 bases and J by 5 bases, with 12 bases between. The CDR3 consists of 12 residues. CDR3 nucleotide sequence: TGTGCCAGCACCCTAGAGGGGAACGAGCAGTACTTC. It translates to CASTLEGNEQYF.

This clonotype came up a few times. This sequence joins TRBV7-9 and TRBJ2-1, with D unresolved. Germline V gene data show CDR1 as SEHNR and CDR2 as FQNEAQ (reference sequence). This CDR3 is 12 amino acids long. V was cut by 2 bases and J by 6 bases, with 5 bases left in between. The CDR3 nucleotides are TGTGCCAGCAGCTTAATTCCCAATGAGCAGTTCTTC. Its translation: CASSLIPNEQFF.

The rearrangement links TRBV7-9 to TRBJ1-1; perhaps TRBD1 as D (6 bases). Trimming stripped 1 base from V and 4 bases from J, with 19 bases between. Germline lookup yields CDR1 SEHNR and CDR2 FQNEAQ (reference sequence). The CDR3 is made up of 17 amino acids. This CDR3 is CASSLGQGSFRSTEAFF. CDR3 nucleotide sequence: TGTGCCAGCAGCTTAGGGCAGGGGAGCTTTAGGAGCACTGAAGCTTTCTTT.

CDR3 nucleotides: TGTGCCAGCAGTCCAGGAAAGACCCAGTACTTC. Protein: CASSPGKTQYF. The chain joins TRBV25-1 to TRBJ2-5; D uncertain. Trimming shortened V by 5 bases and J by 6 bases, and 7 bases separated the two germline ends. Germline V CDR1 and CDR2: MGHDK, SYGVNS. The CDR3 has 11 residues.

The V gene is TRBV5-1, the J gene TRBJ1-1; 7 nucleotides match TRBD1. V was pared by 1 base and J by 5 bases, with 8 bases of the junction left unmatched. Germline V lookup: CDR1 SGHRS, CDR2 YFSETQ. The CDR3 covers 15 residues. The CDR3 region is CASSLLSGGRTEAFF. The CDR3 DNA reads as TGCGCCAGCAGCTTGCTGTCAGGGGGTCGAACTGAAGCTTTCTTT.

The chain recombines TRBV2 with TRBJ1-2; no clear D gene. The CDR3 sequence is 10 residues long. Trimming cost V 8 bases and J 4 bases, with 5 bases left between them. Germline CDR1 SNHLY, CDR2 FYNNEI. CDR3 bases: TGTGCCAGCGTTAGCTATGGCTACACCTTC. Protein: CASVSYGYTF.

This clonotype was picked up a small number of times. V is TRBV4-3 and J is TRBJ2-7; D unresolved. The CDR3 loop spans 13 amino acids. The V end lost 0 bases, the J end lost 4 bases, and 7 bases lay between the germline ends. The germline V gene has CDR1 LGHNA and CDR2 YSLEER. The CDR3 coding sequence is TGCGCCAGCAGCCAAGATCGGCTTTACGAGCAGTACTTC. Protein: CASSQDRLYEQYF.

The table lists this clonotype with a few counts. The CDR3 DNA reads TGCAGTGCTAGAGACTCACTCAACAGGGGGCCGAACACTGAAGCTTTCTTT. Protein product: CSARDSLNRGPNTEAFF. The rearrangement links TRBV20-1 to TRBJ1-1; 9 bases line up with TRBD1. V trimming: 0 bases; J trimming: 1 base; junction bases outside the gene matches: 9. There are 17 residues in the CDR3. Germline loops: CDR1 DFQATT, CDR2 SNEGSKA (reference sequence).

Only a few counts were recorded for this clonotype. The rearrangement links TRBV20-1 to TRBJ2-1; the match to TRBD2 covers 8 bases. The CDR3 is made up of 17 amino acids. V trimming: 0 bases; J trimming: 4 bases; junction bases outside the gene matches: 11. Germline CDR1 is DFQATT and CDR2 is SNEGSKA (reference sequence). CDR3 DNA sequence: TGCAGTGCTAGAGATACAATTAGAGTAGCGGGGTACAATGAGCAGTTCTTC. The encoded protein is CSARDTIRVAGYNEQFF.

This clonotype was observed a few times. This chain uses TRBV7-6 with TRBJ2-7, with 8 bases aligning to TRBD1. Germline-derived CDR1 and CDR2 are SGHVS and FNYEAQ. The junction had 6 bases not matched to a gene; V was cut back by 5 bases and J by 6 bases. The CDR3 consists of 13 residues. The DNA for the CDR3 is TGTGCCAGCAGCCCACGGACAGGGACCGAGCAGTACTTC. It encodes CASSPRTGTEQYF.

This clonotype was seen a handful of times. The rearrangement joins TRBV12-3 or TRBV12-4 to TRBJ2-3; 14 positions agree with TRBD2. This CDR3 contains 16 residues. Losses at the gene ends were 7 bases for V and 4 bases for J; bases not matched to a gene: 7. CDR3: CASTPGTSGRPDTQYF. As DNA, the CDR3 is TGTGCCAGCACCCCGGGGACTAGCGGGAGACCAGATACGCAGTATTTT.

V gene TRBV13 combines with J gene TRBJ2-1; the D gene is possibly TRBD2 (6 bases). Germline V lookup: CDR1 PRHDT, CDR2 FYEKMQ (reference sequence). There are 16 residues in the CDR3. Trimming took off 0 bases at V and 0 bases at J, with 9 bases between the two ends. The CDR3 here is CASSLGAGGSYNEQFF. CDR3 coding DNA: TGTGCCAGCAGCTTAGGAGCGGGCGGCTCCTACAATGAGCAGTTCTTC.

A few counts support this clonotype. The chain carries TRBV25-1 and TRBJ2-7; the D gene is possibly TRBD2 (6 bases). V was cut by 7 bases and J by 6 bases, with 16 bases left in between. Germline V gene data show CDR1 as MGHDK and CDR2 as SYGVNS. This CDR3 region has 13 residues. The CDR3 nucleotides read TGTGCCAGCACCCTGCGGAGCGGGTCCGAGCAGTACTTC. It yields the protein CASTLRSGSEQYF.

In DNA form, the CDR3 reads TGTGCCAGCAGCCCCCGAGGGGGGCCCCTCAATGAGCAGTTCTTC. Translation gives CASSPRGGPLNEQFF. The chain uses TRBV7-6 and TRBJ2-1, with D possibly being TRBD1 or TRBD2 (6 bases each). The V end was cut by 5 bases, the J end by 6 bases, with 17 bases between. Germline-derived CDR1 and CDR2 are SGHVS and FNYEAQ. The CDR3 extends over 15 amino acids.

V is TRBV7-9 and J is TRBJ2-3; D gene ambiguous. V lost 5 bases and J 2 bases, leaving 11 bases between the germline ends. Per germline, CDR1 SEHNR and CDR2 FQNEAQ (reference sequence). The CDR3 runs to 14 residues. CDR3: CASSLHRSTDTQYF. The DNA for the CDR3 is TGTGCCAGCAGCCTCCACCGTTCCACAGATACGCAGTATTTT.

The chain employs TRBV14 and TRBJ1-1; D is uncertain. The ends were cut back, 2 bases at V and 10 bases at J, with 14 bases in the middle. The CDR3 consists of 13 residues. The V gene's germline CDR1 is SGHDN and CDR2 FVKESK. DNA for the CDR3: TGTGCCAGCAGCCAATTACTCGTATTGGGAGCTTTCTTT. Its translation is CASSQLLVLGAFF. Full variable domain (missing parts from reference TRBV14 and TRBJ1-1): EAGVTQFPSHSVIEKGQTVTLRCDPISGHDNLYWYRRVMGKEIKFLLHFVKESKQDESGMPNNRFLAERTGGTYSTLKVQPAELEDSGVYFCASSQLLVLGAFFGQGTRLTVV.

The V gene is TRBV27, the J gene TRBJ1-3; the D is unclear. Germline-derived CDR1 and CDR2 are MNHEY and SMNVEV (reference sequence). The length of the CDR3 is 12 residues. Trimming stripped 10 bases from V and 0 bases from J, with 7 bases between. CDR3 sequence reads: CATLDSGNTIYF. For the CDR3, the DNA is TGTGCCACCCTAGACTCTGGAAACACCATATATTTT.

The rearrangement uses TRBV14 and TRBJ2-7; D unresolved. The CDR3 runs 14 residues. V lost 1 base, J lost 3 bases, and 10 bases lay in between. CDR1 and CDR2 from the germline V gene are SGHDN and FVKESK. This chain's CDR3 is CASSQGVYGYEQYF. Here the CDR3 DNA reads TGTGCCAGCAGCCAAGGGGTGTACGGCTACGAGCAGTACTTC.

In its sample, this clonotype was seen many times. The rearrangement links TRBV7-9 to TRBJ2-1, with a weak D call TRBD2 (6 bases). This CDR3 is built from 16 residues. CDR1 SEHNR and CDR2 FQNEAQ come from the germline V gene (reference sequence). V gave up 5 bases and J gave up 6 bases, with 20 bases separating them. The DNA for the CDR3 is TGTGCCAGCAGCCCAAGGACGGGAGAAGGCGTCAATGAGCAGTTCTTC. Its translation is CASSPRTGEGVNEQFF.

This clonotype was observed a few times. This rearrangement joins TRBV12-3 or TRBV12-4 to TRBJ2-3, with unresolved D. The CDR3 has 14 amino acids. The V end was cut by 5 bases, the J end by 0 bases, with 9 bases between. The CDR3 coding sequence is TGTGCCAGCAGTCCCACTCCCAGCACAGATACGCAGTATTTT. Translating gives CASSPTPSTDTQYF.

This clonotype was seen a few times. The V call is TRBV3-1, the J call TRBJ2-1, with 7 bases aligning to TRBD2. Trimming cost V 5 bases and J 5 bases; bases outside gene matches: 6. CDR3 size: 14 residues. The germline V gene encodes CDR1 LGHDT and CDR2 YNNKEL (reference sequence). CDR3 bases: TGTGCCAGCAGCTCCTTTGGGGGGGACAATGAGCAGTTCTTC. Its translation is CASSSFGGDNEQFF.

This clonotype turned up a few times. The chain is built from TRBV15 and TRBJ2-1; 11 positions match TRBD2. V lost 8 bases to trimming and J lost 7 bases; unmatched junction nucleotides: 13. This CDR3 spans 16 amino acids. Per germline, CDR1 LNHNV and CDR2 YYDKDF (reference sequence). In DNA, the CDR3 is TGTGCCACCGAACTAGCGGGAGTTACCTCGGGTAATGAGCAGTTCTTC. This translates into CATELAGVTSGNEQFF.

The V and J genes are TRBV11-2 and TRBJ2-7; D ambiguous. The germline V and J ends were trimmed by 4 bases and 5 bases, with 15 bases remaining between them. The CDR3 totals 14 residues. Germline CDR1 is SGHAT and CDR2 is FQNNGV. CDR3 bases: TGTGCCAGCAGCTACTTTGAGGCCAAGCACGAGCAGTACTTC. Translated, it gives CASSYFEAKHEQYF.

The chain joins TRBV9 to TRBJ2-5; maybe TRBD1 (6 bases). The length of the CDR3 is 13 residues. Germline CDR1 SGDLS, CDR2 YYNGEE. V was pared by 1 base and J by 5 bases, with 9 bases between. CDR3 in amino acids: CASSVTGTETQYF. The CDR3 DNA is TGTGCCAGCAGCGTAACAGGGACGGAGACCCAGTACTTC.

In its sample, this clonotype was seen a few times. The chain has TRBV20-1 and TRBJ2-1, with TRBD1 matching over 8 bases. From germline, CDR1 is DFQATT and CDR2 SNEGSKA (reference sequence). This CDR3 spans 16 amino acids. The trim removed 4 bases at V and 0 bases at J, leaving 8 bases unmatched. The CDR3 nucleotides are TGCAGTGCTACACGACAGGGGCCGAGCTCCTACAATGAGCAGTTCTTC. Translated: CSATRQGPSSYNEQFF.

The chain recombines TRBV6-6 with TRBJ2-2; D is uncertain. CDR1 and CDR2 (germline): MNHNY, SVGAGI (reference sequence). The CDR3 has 12 amino acids. With 8 bases removed from V and 6 bases from J, the gap between germline ends came to 10 bases. The CDR3 DNA reads TGTGCCAGCCTCCTCGTAGCCGGGGAGCTGTTTTTT. Its translation is CASLLVAGELFF.

The V call is TRBV14, the J call TRBJ2-1; either TRBD1 or TRBD2 may supply D (5 bases each). The CDR3 is 18 amino acids. V was trimmed by 3 bases and J by 1 base, leaving 19 bases between them. Germline assignment: CDR1 SGHDN and CDR2 FVKESK. The CDR3 DNA reads TGTGCCAGCAGCCAGCTGGGGACCCTAGCACCATCCTACAATGAGCAGTTCTTC. As protein: CASSQLGTLAPSYNEQFF.